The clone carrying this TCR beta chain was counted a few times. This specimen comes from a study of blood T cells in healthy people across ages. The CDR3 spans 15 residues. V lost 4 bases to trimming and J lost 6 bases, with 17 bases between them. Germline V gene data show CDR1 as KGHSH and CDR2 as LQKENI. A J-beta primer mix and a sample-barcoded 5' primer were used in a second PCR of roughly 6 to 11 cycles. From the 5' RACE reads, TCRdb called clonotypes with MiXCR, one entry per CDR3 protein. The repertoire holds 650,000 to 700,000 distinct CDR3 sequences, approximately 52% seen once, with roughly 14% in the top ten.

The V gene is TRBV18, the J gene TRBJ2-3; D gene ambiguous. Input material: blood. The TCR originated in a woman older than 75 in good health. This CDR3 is CASSLRPWSADTQYF. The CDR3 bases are TGTGCCAGCTCACTAAGGCCGTGGAGCGCTGATACGCAGTATTTT.